The 28 T cell receptor beta chains given below trace back to one sample, sequenced in a study of T cells after posttransplantation cyclophosphamide. Cells defined as naive were viable CD3+CD4+ or CD3+CD8+ and CCR7+CD45RA+CD45RO-CD95-CD27+CD28+. TCRdb keeps only in-frame clones here, not all; method: immunoSEQ multiplex PCR. Here the sample spans some 9,700 clones, roughly 98% being singletons. Sequenced input: naive CD4+ T cells sorted from PBMCs. These receptors all come from a woman aged 60-70 years in good health, CMV-negative, and a related stem cell transplant donor.

CDR3 DNA sequence: TGTGCCAGCAGCTTAGAGCCCCTAGCGGGGAGAGGGACCCAGTACTTC. Its translation is CASSLEPLAGRGTQYF. The chain is built from TRBV7-2 and TRBJ2-5; 9 nucleotides match TRBD2. J lost 7 bases, V lost 1 base, and 10 bases had no gene match. The CDR3 spans 16 residues. Germline CDR1 is SGHTA and CDR2 is FQGNSA. The full variable domain, rest sourced from reference TRBV7-2 and TRBJ2-5, is GAGVSQSPSNKVTEKGKDVELRCDPISGHTALYWYRQSLGQGLEFLIYFQGNSAPDKSGLPSDRFSAERTGGSVSTLTIQRTQQEDSAVYLCASSLEPLAGRGTQYFGPGTRLLVL.

The chain links TRBV7-8 to TRBJ2-1, with 15 bases identical to TRBD2. After removal of 3 bases from V and 9 bases from J, the junction contained 0 bases not matched to a gene. Germline CDR1 reads SGHVS; CDR2 reads FQNEAQ. This CDR3 spans 14 amino acids. CDR3 DNA: TGTGCCAGCAGCTTGGGACTAGCGGGGGGTGAGCAGTTCTTC. Protein: CASSLGLAGGEQFF.

The rearrangement links TRBV11-2 to TRBJ2-5; 13 bases agree with TRBD2. Germline V lookup: CDR1 SGHAT, CDR2 FQNNGV. The CDR3 is 16 amino acids. V trimming: 5 bases; J trimming: 7 bases; junction bases outside the gene matches: 10. CDR3 region: CASSLPGLAGIATQYF. The CDR3 DNA sequence: TGTGCCAGCAGCCTTCCGGGACTAGCGGGAATTGCGACCCAGTACTTC. Full variable domain (rest looked up from reference TRBV11-2 and TRBJ2-5): EAGVAQSPRYKIIEKRQSVAFWCNPISGHATLYWYQQILGQGPKLLIQFQNNGVVDDSQLPKDRFSAERLKGVDSTLKIQPAKLEDSAVYLCASSLPGLAGIATQYFGPGTRLLVL.

With respect to this clone: At one of its ends the junction is not consistent with the germline gene, which may arise from a read error. V is TRBV28 and J is TRBJ1-6, with no clear D. This CDR3 has 13 amino acids. CDR1 MDHEN and CDR2 SYDVKM come from the germline V gene. The CDR3 region is CASTFSYNSPLHF. The CDR3 DNA reads TGTGCCAGCACTTTCTCCTATAATTCCCCCCTCCACTTT.

The V gene is TRBV5-1, the J gene TRBJ2-1; D remains ambiguous. In germline, CDR1 is SGHRS, CDR2 YFSETQ. V lost 4 bases, J lost 12 bases, and 17 bases lay in between. This CDR3 comprises 13 residues. This chain's CDR3 is CASSLLPQEWQFF. In nucleotides, the CDR3 is TGCGCCAGCAGCCTATTACCCCAAGAATGGCAGTTCTTC.

The chain combines TRBV29-1 with TRBJ1-1; D possibly corresponds to TRBD1 (5 bases). The germline V gene encodes CDR1 SQVTM and CDR2 ANQGSEA. CDR3 length equals 13 residues. The V end was cut by 5 bases, the J end by 4 bases, with 14 bases between. The CDR3: CSVYQGVGTEAFF. Here the CDR3 DNA reads TGCAGCGTTTATCAGGGCGTAGGCACTGAAGCTTTCTTT.

The rearrangement joins TRBV6-5 to TRBJ1-2; D uncertain. This CDR3 has 14 residues. Trimming shortened V by 2 bases and J by 8 bases, and 15 bases separated the two germline ends. Germline values: CDR1 MNHEY, CDR2 SVGAGI. CDR3 coding DNA: TGTGCCAGCAGTTACAGGGAGTTAGGGCGCGGCTACACCTTC. Translated, it gives CASSYRELGRGYTF.

This clone was seen only once. The J gene is TRBJ1-2, the V gene TRBV28; TRBD1 aligns across 9 bases. V trimming: 5 bases; J trimming: 3 bases; junction bases outside the gene matches: 16. The CDR3 spans 18 residues. CDR1 and CDR2 from the germline V gene are MDHEN and SYDVKM. CDR3 nucleotides: TGTGCCAGCAGTGGGGCCGGGACAGGGTTACCTGGGGACTATGGCTACACCTTC. It is translated as CASSGAGTGLPGDYGYTF.

This clone was recorded only once. This rearrangement joins TRBV5-1 to TRBJ1-2, with D maybe TRBD1 (6 bases). V was trimmed by 4 bases and J by 2 bases, leaving 21 bases between them. Germline V gene lookup returns CDR1 SGHRS and CDR2 YFSETQ. The CDR3 loop spans 17 amino acids. CDR3 DNA: TGCGCCAGCAGCCGGAATATACAGGGCGGGAGGAACTATGGCTACACCTTC. It yields the protein CASSRNIQGGRNYGYTF.

The chain has TRBV19 and TRBJ2-1, with a tentative D call TRBD1 (6 bases). Per germline, CDR1 LNHDA and CDR2 SQIVND (reference sequence). Trimming left V 0 bases short and J 15 bases short, with 15 bases between. CDR3 length: 13 amino acids. The CDR3 loop is CASSIELRSGVFF. DNA for the CDR3: TGTGCCAGTAGTATAGAGTTAAGGTCAGGGGTGTTCTTC. Drawing the rest from reference TRBV19 and TRBJ2-1, the complete variable domain is DGGITQSPKYLFRKEGQNVTLSCEQNLNHDAMYWYRQDPGQGLRLIYYSQIVNDFQKGDIAEGYSVSREKKESFPLTVTSAQKNPTAFYLCASSIELRSGVFFGPGTRLTVL.

The chain employs TRBV9 and TRBJ2-7, with D tentatively TRBD2 (6 bases). This CDR3 is 14 amino acids long. V lost 4 bases and J 0 bases, leaving 11 bases between the germline ends. Germline V gene lookup returns CDR1 SGDLS and CDR2 YYNGEE. The CDR3 coding sequence is TGTGCCAGCAGCCCTAGCGCCCGCTCCTACGAGCAGTACTTC. Its translation is CASSPSARSYEQYF.

V gene TRBV7-9 combines with J gene TRBJ1-1; the D gene is possibly TRBD1 (6 bases). The CDR3 sequence is 16 residues long. Deletions cut 0 bases from V and 6 bases from J, with 17 bases between. The germline V gene has CDR1 SEHNR and CDR2 FQNEAQ (reference sequence). The CDR3 loop is CASSLAGGRRTAEAFF. CDR3 DNA: TGTGCCAGCAGCTTAGCGGGGGGGCGGAGAACCGCTGAAGCTTTCTTT.

This chain joins TRBV5-6 and TRBJ2-7; a weak D match, TRBD1 (6 bases). The germline V gene has CDR1 SGHDT and CDR2 YYEEEE. The V and J ends lost 3 bases and 6 bases respectively, with 13 bases between them. The CDR3 is 13 residues long. CDR3 residues: CASSWGTGPEQYV. CDR3 bases: TGTGCCAGCAGCTGGGGCACAGGGCCCGAGCAGTACGTC.

The V call is TRBV5-1, the J call TRBJ2-5; D may be TRBD2 (5 bases). CDR3 size: 14 residues. V was shortened by 1 base and J by 1 base, with 8 bases between the two germline ends. Germline V lookup: CDR1 SGHRS, CDR2 YFSETQ. Written as DNA, the CDR3 is TGCGCCAGCAGCTTGAGGCGGGCCCAAGAGACCCAGTACTTC. This codes for CASSLRRAQETQYF.

The chain joins TRBV11-1 to TRBJ2-3; 15 nucleotides match TRBD2. The germline V gene has CDR1 SGHAT and CDR2 FQDESV (reference sequence). The ends lost 2 bases at V and 3 bases at J; junction bases unmatched: 6. This CDR3 is built from 18 residues. In DNA form, the CDR3 reads TGTGCCAGCAGCTTATCGGGACTAGCGGGGGGTCCTACAGATACGCAGTATTTT. Amino acids: CASSLSGLAGGPTDTQYF.

V usage is TRBV5-1 and J usage is TRBJ2-1; 8 positions agree with TRBD2. This CDR3 is built from 15 residues. Unmatched junction bases numbered 8, after V lost 0 bases and J lost 9 bases. Germline CDR1 SGHRS, CDR2 YFSETQ. The CDR3 reads CASSLGAGAWGEQFF. CDR3 DNA: TGCGCCAGCAGCTTGGGAGCGGGGGCCTGGGGTGAGCAGTTCTTC.

The chain carries TRBV7-2 and TRBJ2-3, with 7 bases matching TRBD2. The germline V gene encodes CDR1 SGHTA and CDR2 FQGNSA. With 6 bases clipped from V and 2 bases from J, the junction kept 8 bases outside the gene matches. The CDR3 is 15 residues long. The CDR3 nucleotides read TGTGCCAGCAGGAACCGGGACTACCCCACAGATACGCAGTATTTT. It specifies CASRNRDYPTDTQYF.

This chain links TRBV4-1 with TRBJ2-1; TRBD2 agrees at 7 bases. Per the germline V gene, CDR1 is MGHRA and CDR2 is YSYEKL. The CDR3 consists of 14 residues. Germline trimming cut 4 bases from V and 7 bases from J; bases unmatched to any gene: 7. The CDR3 DNA follows: TGCGCCAGCAGCCGCGGGGGATCGCGGAATGAGCAGTTCTTC. This sequence encodes CASSRGGSRNEQFF.

The chain combines TRBV7-3 with TRBJ2-7, with 11 bases fitting TRBD2. CDR3 length: 16 amino acids. CDR1 is SGHTA, CDR2 FQGTGA, per germline. With 0 bases clipped from V and 6 bases from J, the junction kept 7 bases outside the gene matches. The CDR3 DNA follows: TGTGCCAGCAGCTTAACAGCCCAGGGACTAGCGGCCGAGCAGTACTTC. Its protein is CASSLTAQGLAAEQYF.

The CDR3 DNA sequence: TGTGCCAGCAGTCATCTAGCGGGGGTACCAGATACGCAGTATTTT. Its protein is CASSHLAGVPDTQYF. The chain carries TRBV6-6 and TRBJ2-3, with TRBD2 matching 10 bases. With 5 bases clipped from V and 4 bases from J, the junction kept 6 bases outside the gene matches. CDR3 size: 15 residues. CDR1 is MNHNY and CDR2 is SVGAGI in the germline V gene (reference sequence).

The V gene is TRBV7-3, the J gene TRBJ2-1; 8 nucleotides match TRBD1. The V gene end was trimmed by 4 bases and the J gene end by 15 bases; junction bases not matched to a gene: 14. The V gene's germline CDR1 is SGHTA and CDR2 FQGTGA. There are 14 residues in the CDR3. In DNA, the CDR3 is TGTGCCAGCAGCTCGCCCGGGACAGGATCGAAGCTGTTCTTC. Protein: CASSSPGTGSKLFF.

The V call is TRBV2, the J call TRBJ2-2; maybe TRBD2 (5 bases). The CDR3 has 14 residues. Germline loops: CDR1 SNHLY, CDR2 FYNNEI. Trimming left V 8 bases short and J 0 bases short, with 10 bases between. CDR3: CASVKRTNTGELFF. CDR3 bases: TGTGCCAGCGTGAAGCGGACGAACACCGGGGAGCTGTTTTTT.

The chain recombines TRBV6-6 with TRBJ1-2; D is ambiguous. Trimming removed 4 bases from V and 6 bases from J, with 6 bases in between. The CDR3 is 11 amino acids. Germline CDR1 is MNHNY and CDR2 is SVGAGI (reference sequence). The CDR3 DNA reads as TGTGCCAGCAGTTCCCGCGATGGCTACACCTTC. Its protein product is CASSSRDGYTF.

The rearrangement uses TRBV19 and TRBJ2-3; the match to TRBD1 covers 10 bases. Germline-derived CDR1 and CDR2 are LNHDA and SQIVND (reference sequence). J was trimmed by 6 bases and V by 4 bases; bases with no gene match: 19. This CDR3 is 19 amino acids long. In DNA form, the CDR3 reads TGTGCCAGTAGTAGGGGACAGGGGCTCGGGGTCATCTTAGGCGATACGCAGTATTTT. Amino acids: CASSRGQGLGVILGDTQYF.

This CDR3 is CASRQQGTGGYTF. In nucleotides, the CDR3 is TGTGCCAGCAGACAACAGGGAACCGGTGGCTACACCTTC. This chain uses TRBV6-6 with TRBJ1-2; tentative D call: TRBD1 (6 bases). The germline V and J ends were trimmed by 6 bases and 7 bases, with 15 bases remaining between them. Germline V gene sequence: CDR1 MNHNY, CDR2 SVGAGI (reference sequence). The CDR3 sequence is 13 residues long.

V is TRBV7-9 and J is TRBJ1-1; TRBD1 might be the D (5 bases). Germline CDR1 and CDR2: SEHNR and FQNEAQ (reference sequence). V gave up 5 bases and J gave up 1 base, with 17 bases separating them. CDR3 length equals 16 residues. CDR3 DNA: TGTGCCAGCAGCCCACCGGGGGGAGGTTGGAACACTGAAGCTTTCTTT. Translation: CASSPPGGGWNTEAFF.

The rearrangement joins TRBV2 to TRBJ2-3, with 9 positions matching TRBD2. This CDR3 is built from 15 residues. The J segment lost 1 base and the V segment lost 4 bases, leaving 3 bases of the junction unmatched. Germline V gene sequence: CDR1 SNHLY, CDR2 FYNNEI. CDR3 protein: CASSGGGGGTDTQYF. In nucleotides, the CDR3 is TGTGCCAGCAGTGGGGGCGGGGGGGGCACAGATACGCAGTATTTT.

This chain connects TRBV9 to TRBJ1-1; D remains ambiguous. With 4 bases removed from V and 2 bases from J, the gap between germline ends came to 6 bases. The CDR3 spans 12 residues. Germline lookup yields CDR1 SGDLS and CDR2 YYNGEE. DNA of the CDR3: TGTGCCAGCAGCCCCCCTAACACTGAAGCTTTCTTT. This translates into CASSPPNTEAFF.